This T cell receptor (beta chain) was found in a study of blood T cell repertoires in COVID-19. Study in general: From the United States, Italy and Spain came samples of acute and convalescent COVID-19. PBMCs, B-cell-depleted T cells, or T cells provided the cDNA or gDNA that made up the material.

The V end was cut by 7 bases, the J end by 1 base, with 17 bases between. Germline CDR1 SNHLY, CDR2 FYNNEI. The CDR3 has 16 residues. Original methodology: The assay estimated nucleated cells by amplifying reference gene primers. Clones were read by immunoSEQ multiplex PCR, and TCRdb kept only the in-frame ones, dropping some. The DNA was the basis for D and trimming; V, J and clone size are from that table. Of roughly 38,000 clones listed, about 81% are singletons. The sequenced sample consisted of peripheral blood. The rearrangement links TRBV2 to TRBJ1-5; D may be TRBD1 (6 bases). The receptor was derived from a man between 40 and 49 years old with active or convalescent COVID-19. Here the CDR3 reads CASNLDSGISNQPQHF. In nucleotides, the CDR3 is TGTGCCAGCAACCTGGACAGTGGAATAAGCAATCAGCCCCAGCATTTT.